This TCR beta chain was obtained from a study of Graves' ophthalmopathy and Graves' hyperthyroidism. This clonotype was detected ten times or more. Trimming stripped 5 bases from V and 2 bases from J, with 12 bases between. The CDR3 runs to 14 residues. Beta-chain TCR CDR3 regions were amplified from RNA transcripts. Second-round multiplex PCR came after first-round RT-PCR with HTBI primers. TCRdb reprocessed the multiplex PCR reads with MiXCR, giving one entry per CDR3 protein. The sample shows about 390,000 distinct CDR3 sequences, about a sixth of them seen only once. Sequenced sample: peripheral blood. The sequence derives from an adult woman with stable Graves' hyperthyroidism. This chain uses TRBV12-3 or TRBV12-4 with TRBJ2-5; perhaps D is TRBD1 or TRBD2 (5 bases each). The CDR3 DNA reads TGTGCCAGCAGTCACCGGGACGGACAAGAGACCCAGTACTTC. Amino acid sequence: CASSHRDGQETQYF.